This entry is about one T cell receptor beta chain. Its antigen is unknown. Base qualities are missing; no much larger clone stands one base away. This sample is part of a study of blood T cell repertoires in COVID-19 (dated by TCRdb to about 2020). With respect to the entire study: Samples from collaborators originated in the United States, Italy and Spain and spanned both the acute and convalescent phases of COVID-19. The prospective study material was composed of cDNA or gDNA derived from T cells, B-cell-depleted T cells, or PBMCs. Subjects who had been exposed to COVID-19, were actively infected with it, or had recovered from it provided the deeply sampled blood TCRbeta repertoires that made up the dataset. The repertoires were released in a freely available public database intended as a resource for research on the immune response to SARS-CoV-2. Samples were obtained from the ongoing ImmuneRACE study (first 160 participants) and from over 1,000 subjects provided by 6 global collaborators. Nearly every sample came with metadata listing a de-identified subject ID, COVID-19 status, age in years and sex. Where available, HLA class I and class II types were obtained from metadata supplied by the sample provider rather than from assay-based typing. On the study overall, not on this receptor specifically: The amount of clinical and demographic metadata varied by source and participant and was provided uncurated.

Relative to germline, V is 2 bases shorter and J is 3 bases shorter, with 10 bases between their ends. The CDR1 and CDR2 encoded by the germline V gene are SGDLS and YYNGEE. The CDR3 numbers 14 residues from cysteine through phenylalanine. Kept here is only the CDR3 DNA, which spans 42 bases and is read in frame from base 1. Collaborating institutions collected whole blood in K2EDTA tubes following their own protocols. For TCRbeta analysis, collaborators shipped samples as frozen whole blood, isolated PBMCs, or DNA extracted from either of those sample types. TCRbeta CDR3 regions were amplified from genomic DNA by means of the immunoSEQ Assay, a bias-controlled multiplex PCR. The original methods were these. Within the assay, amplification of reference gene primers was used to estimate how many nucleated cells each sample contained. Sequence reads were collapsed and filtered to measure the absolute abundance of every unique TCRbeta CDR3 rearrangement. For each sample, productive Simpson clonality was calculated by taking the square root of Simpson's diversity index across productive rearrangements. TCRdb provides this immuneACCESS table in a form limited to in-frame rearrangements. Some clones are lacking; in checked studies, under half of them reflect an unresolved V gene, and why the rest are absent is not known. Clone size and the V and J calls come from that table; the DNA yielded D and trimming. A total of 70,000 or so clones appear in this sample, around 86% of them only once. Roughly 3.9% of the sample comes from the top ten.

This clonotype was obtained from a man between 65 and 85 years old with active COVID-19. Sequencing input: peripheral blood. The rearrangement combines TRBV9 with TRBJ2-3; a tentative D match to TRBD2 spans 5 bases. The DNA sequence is TGTGCCAGCAGCGTGGACTTGGGGACAGATACGCAGTATTTT. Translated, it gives CASSVDLGTDTQYF.